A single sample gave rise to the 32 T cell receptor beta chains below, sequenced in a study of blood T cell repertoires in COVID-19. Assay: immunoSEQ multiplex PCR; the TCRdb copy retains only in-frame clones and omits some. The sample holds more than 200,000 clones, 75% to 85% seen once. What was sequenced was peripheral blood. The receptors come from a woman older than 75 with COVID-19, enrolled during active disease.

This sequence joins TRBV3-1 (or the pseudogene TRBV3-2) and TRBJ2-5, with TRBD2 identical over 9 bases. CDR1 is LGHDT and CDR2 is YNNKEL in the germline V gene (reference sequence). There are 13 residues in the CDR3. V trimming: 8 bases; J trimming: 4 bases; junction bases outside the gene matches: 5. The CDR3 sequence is CASASGAPETQYF. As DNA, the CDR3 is TGTGCCAGCGCTAGCGGGGCCCCAGAGACCCAGTACTTC.

CDR3 in amino acids: CASSPPRGQGRENTIYF. In nucleotides, the CDR3 is TGTGCCAGCTCACCACCGAGGGGACAGGGAAGGGAAAACACCATATATTTT. This chain uses TRBV18 with TRBJ1-3; 9 nucleotides match TRBD1. The germline V gene has CDR1 KGHSH and CDR2 LQKENI. V gave up 0 bases and J gave up 6 bases; unmatched junction bases: 9. The CDR3 totals 17 residues.

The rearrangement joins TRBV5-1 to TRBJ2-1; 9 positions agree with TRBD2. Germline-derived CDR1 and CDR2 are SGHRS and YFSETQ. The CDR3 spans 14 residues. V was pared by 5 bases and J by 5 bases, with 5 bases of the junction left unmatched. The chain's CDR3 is CASRREGLNNEQFF. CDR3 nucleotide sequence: TGCGCCAGCAGGCGGGAGGGCCTCAACAATGAGCAGTTCTTC.

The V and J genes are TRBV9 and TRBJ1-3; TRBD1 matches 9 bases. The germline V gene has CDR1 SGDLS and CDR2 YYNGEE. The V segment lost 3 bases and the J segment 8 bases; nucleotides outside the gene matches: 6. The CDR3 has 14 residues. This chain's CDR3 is CASSGRTGADTIYF. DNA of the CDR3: TGTGCCAGCAGCGGTCGGACAGGGGCGGACACCATATATTTT.

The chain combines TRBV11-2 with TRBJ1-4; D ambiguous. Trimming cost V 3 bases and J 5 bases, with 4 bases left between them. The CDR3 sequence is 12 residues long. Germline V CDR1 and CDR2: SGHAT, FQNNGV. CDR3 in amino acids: CASSLANEKLFF. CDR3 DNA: TGTGCCAGCAGCTTGGCCAATGAAAAACTGTTTTTT.

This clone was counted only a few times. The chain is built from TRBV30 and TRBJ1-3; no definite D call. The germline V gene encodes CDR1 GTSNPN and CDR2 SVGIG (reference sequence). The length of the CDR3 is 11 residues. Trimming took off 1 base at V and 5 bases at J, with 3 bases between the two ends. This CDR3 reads CAWSDRNTIYF. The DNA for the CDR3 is TGTGCCTGGAGTGACAGAAACACCATATATTTT.

CDR3 amino acids: CASSSLRGTEAFF. CDR3 nucleotides: TGTGCCAGCAGCTCGCTGAGAGGAACTGAAGCTTTCTTT. The chain uses TRBV9 and TRBJ1-1; no firm D call. The length of the CDR3 is 13 residues. The germline gives CDR1 SGDLS, CDR2 YYNGEE. V lost 4 bases, J lost 5 bases, and 12 bases lay in between.

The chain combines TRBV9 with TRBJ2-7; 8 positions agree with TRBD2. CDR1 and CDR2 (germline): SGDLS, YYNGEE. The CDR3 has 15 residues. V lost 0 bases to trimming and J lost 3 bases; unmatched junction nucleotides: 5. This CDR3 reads CASSVGFSGNYEQYF. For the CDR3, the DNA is TGTGCCAGCAGCGTAGGGTTTAGCGGGAACTACGAGCAGTACTTC.

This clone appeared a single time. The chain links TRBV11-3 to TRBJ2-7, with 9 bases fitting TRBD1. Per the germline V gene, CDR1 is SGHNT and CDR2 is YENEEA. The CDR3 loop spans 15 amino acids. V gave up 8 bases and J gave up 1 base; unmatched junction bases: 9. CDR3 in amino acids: CASSRRTGVSYEQYF. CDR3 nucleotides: TGTGCCAGCTCCCGTAGGACAGGGGTTTCCTACGAGCAGTACTTC.

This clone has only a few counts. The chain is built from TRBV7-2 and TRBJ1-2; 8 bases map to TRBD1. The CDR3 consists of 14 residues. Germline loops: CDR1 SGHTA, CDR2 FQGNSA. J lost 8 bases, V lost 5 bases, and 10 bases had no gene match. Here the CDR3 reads CASSRRQGREGYTF. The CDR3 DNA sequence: TGTGCCAGCAGCCGTCGACAGGGGAGAGAAGGCTACACCTTC.

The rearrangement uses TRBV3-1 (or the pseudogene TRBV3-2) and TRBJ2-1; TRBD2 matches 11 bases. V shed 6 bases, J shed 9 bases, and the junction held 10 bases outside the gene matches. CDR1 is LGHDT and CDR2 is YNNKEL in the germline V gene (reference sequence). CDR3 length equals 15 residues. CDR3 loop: CASRKGASGGSEQFF. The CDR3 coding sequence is TGTGCCAGCAGAAAAGGGGCTAGCGGGGGGAGTGAGCAGTTCTTC.

The CDR3: CAVHDGNYGYTF. The CDR3 DNA is TGTGCCGTTCACGACGGGAACTATGGCTACACCTTC. The chain couples TRBV10-3 to TRBJ1-2; D unresolved. Looked up from germline, CDR1 is ENHRY and CDR2 is SYGVKD. CDR3 length: 12 amino acids. V dropped 11 bases and J dropped 2 bases, with 12 bases sitting between them.

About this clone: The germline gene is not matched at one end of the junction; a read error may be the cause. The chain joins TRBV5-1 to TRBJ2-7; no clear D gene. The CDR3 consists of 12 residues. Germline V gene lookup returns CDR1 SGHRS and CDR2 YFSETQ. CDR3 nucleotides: TGCGTCAGCAGCTTGCACCCGCGGGAGCAGTACTTC. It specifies CVSSLHPREQYF.

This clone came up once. The CDR3 sequence: CASSPGAGGEETQYF. The CDR3 bases are TGTGCCAGCAGCCCTGGAGCGGGAGGGGAAGAGACCCAGTACTTC. This sequence joins TRBV4-2 and TRBJ2-5; 10 bases align to TRBD2. Germline CDR1 LGHNA, CDR2 YNFKEQ. With V trimmed by 4 bases and J by 3 bases, 5 bases remained unmatched. This CDR3 has 15 residues.

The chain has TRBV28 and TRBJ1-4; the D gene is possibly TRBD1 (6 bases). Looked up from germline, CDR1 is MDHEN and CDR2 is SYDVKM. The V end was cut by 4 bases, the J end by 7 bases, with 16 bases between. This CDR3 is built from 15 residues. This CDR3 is CASSSTGRMGEKLFF. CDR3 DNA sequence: TGTGCCAGCAGTTCTACAGGGCGCATGGGTGAAAAACTGTTTTTT. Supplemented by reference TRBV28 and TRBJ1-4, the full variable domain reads DVKVTQSSRYLVKRTGEKVFLECVQDMDHENMFWYRQDPGLGLRLIYFSYDVKMKEKGDIPEGYSVSREKKERFSLILESASTNQTSMYLCASSSTGRMGEKLFFGSGTQLSVL.

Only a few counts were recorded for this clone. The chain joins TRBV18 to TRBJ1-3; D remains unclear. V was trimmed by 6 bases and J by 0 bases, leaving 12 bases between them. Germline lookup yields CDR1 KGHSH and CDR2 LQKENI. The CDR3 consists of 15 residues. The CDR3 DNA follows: TGTGCCAGCTCTCCTCCGGGAGTCTCTGGAAACACCATATATTTT. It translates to CASSPPGVSGNTIYF.

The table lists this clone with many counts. DNA of the CDR3: TGTGCCAGCAGAGCCAGGGAGGAGAACAATGAGCAGTTCTTC. Residues: CASRAREENNEQFF. The rearrangement joins TRBV28 to TRBJ2-1; TRBD2 might be the D (6 bases). Deletions cut 6 bases from V and 5 bases from J, with 14 bases between. The CDR3 length is 14 residues. Germline CDR1 is MDHEN and CDR2 is SYDVKM.

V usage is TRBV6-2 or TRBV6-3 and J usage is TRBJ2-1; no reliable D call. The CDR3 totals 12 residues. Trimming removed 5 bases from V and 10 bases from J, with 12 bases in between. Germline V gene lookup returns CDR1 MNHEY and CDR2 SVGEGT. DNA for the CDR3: TGTGCCAGCAGTGACACCACTCCCGAGCAGTTCTTC. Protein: CASSDTTPEQFF.

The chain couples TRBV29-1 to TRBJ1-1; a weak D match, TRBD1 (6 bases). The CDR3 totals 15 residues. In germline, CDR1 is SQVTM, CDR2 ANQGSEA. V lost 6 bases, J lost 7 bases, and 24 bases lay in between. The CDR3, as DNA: TGCAGCGTGAACGACCCGACAGGCCTCGTGGGTGAAGCTTTCTTT. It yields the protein CSVNDPTGLVGEAFF.

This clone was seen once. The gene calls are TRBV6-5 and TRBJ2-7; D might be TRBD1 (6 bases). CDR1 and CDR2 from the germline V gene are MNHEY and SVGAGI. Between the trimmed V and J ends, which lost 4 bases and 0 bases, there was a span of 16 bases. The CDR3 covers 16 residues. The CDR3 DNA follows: TGTGCCAGCAGTTCCGGCGCTAAACAGGGCTCCTACGAGCAGTACTTC. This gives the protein CASSSGAKQGSYEQYF.

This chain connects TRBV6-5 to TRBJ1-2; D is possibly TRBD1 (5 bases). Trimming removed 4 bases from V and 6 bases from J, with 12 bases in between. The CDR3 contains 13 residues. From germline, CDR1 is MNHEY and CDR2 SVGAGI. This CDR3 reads CASSSRPRDGYTF. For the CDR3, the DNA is TGTGCCAGCAGTTCCCGACCCAGGGATGGCTACACCTTC.

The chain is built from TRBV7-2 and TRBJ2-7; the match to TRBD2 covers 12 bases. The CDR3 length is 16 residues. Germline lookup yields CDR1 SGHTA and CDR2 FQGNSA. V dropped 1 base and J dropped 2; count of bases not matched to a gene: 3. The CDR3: CASSLGRLAGAYEQYF. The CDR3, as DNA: TGTGCCAGCAGCTTAGGGCGACTAGCGGGAGCCTACGAGCAGTACTTC.

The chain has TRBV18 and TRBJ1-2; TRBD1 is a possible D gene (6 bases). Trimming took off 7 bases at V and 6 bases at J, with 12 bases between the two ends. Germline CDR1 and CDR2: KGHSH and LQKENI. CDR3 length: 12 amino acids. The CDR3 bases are TGTGCCAGCTTGTCTGGGGGCGATGGCTACACCTTC. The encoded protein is CASLSGGDGYTF.

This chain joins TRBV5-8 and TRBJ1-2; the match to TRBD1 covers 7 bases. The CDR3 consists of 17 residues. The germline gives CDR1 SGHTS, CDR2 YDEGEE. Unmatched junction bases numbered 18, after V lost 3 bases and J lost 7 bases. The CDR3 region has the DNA TGTGCCAGCAGCTCGCGAACCGGGACAGAGGACATCATTGGCTACACCTTC. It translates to CASSSRTGTEDIIGYTF.

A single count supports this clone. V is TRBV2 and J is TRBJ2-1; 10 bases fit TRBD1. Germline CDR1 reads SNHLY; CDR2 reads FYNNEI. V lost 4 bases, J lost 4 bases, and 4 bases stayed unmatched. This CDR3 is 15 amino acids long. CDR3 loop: CASSARDRGYNEQFF. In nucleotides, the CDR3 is TGTGCCAGCAGTGCGCGGGACAGGGGATACAATGAGCAGTTCTTC.

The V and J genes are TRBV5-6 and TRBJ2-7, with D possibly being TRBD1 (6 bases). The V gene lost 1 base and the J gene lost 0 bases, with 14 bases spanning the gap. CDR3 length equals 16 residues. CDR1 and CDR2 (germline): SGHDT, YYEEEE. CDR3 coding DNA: TGTGCCAGCAGCTTGACGGGAAGGACAGACTCCTACGAGCAGTACTTC. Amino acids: CASSLTGRTDSYEQYF. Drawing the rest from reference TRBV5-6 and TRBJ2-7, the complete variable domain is DAGVTQSPTHLIKTRGQQVTLRCSPKSGHDTVSWYQQALGQGPQFIFQYYEEEERQRGNFPDRFSGHQFPNYSSELNVNALLLGDSALYLCASSLTGRTDSYEQYFGPGTRLTVT.

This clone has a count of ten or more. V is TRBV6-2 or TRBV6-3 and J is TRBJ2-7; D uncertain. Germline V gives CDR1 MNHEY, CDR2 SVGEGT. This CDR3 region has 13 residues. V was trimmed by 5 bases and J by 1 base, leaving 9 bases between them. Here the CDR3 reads CASSTPASYEQYF. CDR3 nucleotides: TGTGCCAGCAGTACCCCCGCGTCCTACGAGCAGTACTTC.

CDR3 in amino acids: CASSLPGGSFYEQYF. The CDR3 coding sequence is TGTGCCAGTAGCCTCCCTGGCGGGAGCTTTTACGAGCAGTACTTC. The V call is TRBV19, the J call TRBJ2-7, with 7 bases aligning to TRBD2. The germline V gene encodes CDR1 LNHDA and CDR2 SQIVND (reference sequence). The CDR3 runs 15 residues. Trimming cost V 6 bases and J 4 bases; bases outside gene matches: 12. Drawing the rest from reference TRBV19 and TRBJ2-7, the complete variable domain is DGGITQSPKYLFRKEGQNVTLSCEQNLNHDAMYWYRQDPGQGLRLIYYSQIVNDFQKGDIAEGYSVSREKKESFPLTVTSAQKNPTAFYLCASSLPGGSFYEQYFGPGTRLTVT.

The CDR3 region has the DNA TGTGCCAGCAGCCGCGGTAGCACAGATACGCAGTATTTT. This sequence encodes CASSRGSTDTQYF. The rearrangement links TRBV7-9 to TRBJ2-3; D remains unclear. Looked up from germline, CDR1 is SEHNR and CDR2 is FQNEAQ (reference sequence). V was trimmed by 5 bases and J by 0 bases, leaving 6 bases between them. This CDR3 region has 13 residues.

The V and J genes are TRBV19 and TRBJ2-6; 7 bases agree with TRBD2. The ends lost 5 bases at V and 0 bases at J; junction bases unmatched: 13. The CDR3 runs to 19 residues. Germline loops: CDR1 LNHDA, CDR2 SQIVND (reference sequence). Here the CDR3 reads CASSGLASGYYSGANVLTF. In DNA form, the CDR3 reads TGTGCCAGTAGTGGCCTGGCTAGCGGATATTACTCTGGGGCCAACGTCCTGACTTTC.

As DNA, the CDR3 is TGTGCCAGCAGTTTCAGGGGGAGCTCCTACAATGAGCAGTTCTTC. The encoded protein is CASSFRGSSYNEQFF. This sequence joins TRBV27 and TRBJ2-1, with 7 nucleotides matching TRBD1. The CDR3 spans 15 residues. Trimming removed 3 bases from V and 0 bases from J; junction bases left unmatched: 2. Looked up from germline, CDR1 is MNHEY and CDR2 is SMNVEV (reference sequence).

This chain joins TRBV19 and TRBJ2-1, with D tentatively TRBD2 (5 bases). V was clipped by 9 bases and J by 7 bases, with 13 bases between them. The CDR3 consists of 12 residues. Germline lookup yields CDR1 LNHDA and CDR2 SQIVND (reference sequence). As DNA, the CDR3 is TGTGCCAGCAACGGGGTTATTAATGAGCAGTTCTTC. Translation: CASNGVINEQFF.